One and the same sample provided the 10 T cell receptor beta chains below, sequenced in a study of breast tumors, draining lymph nodes, adjacent tissues. Samples came from axillary lymph nodes draining the breast cancer. TCRdb analysed the multiplex PCR reads with MiXCR anew, one entry per CDR3 protein. Of about 230,000 distinct CDR3 sequences detected, approximately 30% appear once; the ten largest clones hold 1.2% to 1.5%. Material: axillary lymph node tissue. These TCRs come from a female donor with breast cancer. Some clones in this sample may be carry-over from other donors' samples.

This clonotype was counted ten times or more. CDR3 protein: CASSQVVGQGAFGYTF. DNA for the CDR3: TGCGCCAGCAGCCAAGTGGTGGGACAGGGGGCCTTTGGCTACACCTTC. This chain uses TRBV4-1 with TRBJ1-2; 12 positions match TRBD1. With 1 base clipped from V and 7 bases from J, the junction kept 7 bases outside the gene matches. Germline assignment: CDR1 MGHRA and CDR2 YSYEKL. CDR3 length: 16 residues.

To note about this clonotype: A much larger clonotype is one base distant, so this may be a read error. The chain joins TRBV6-1 to TRBJ1-2; 11 bases line up with TRBD1. J was trimmed by 8 bases and V by 5 bases; bases with no gene match: 7. CDR3 length: 14 residues. Per germline, CDR1 MNHNS and CDR2 SASEGT. CDR3 protein: CASSPTGTGGGYTF. Here the CDR3 DNA reads TGTGCCAGCAGTCCTACCGGGACAGGGGGAGGCTACACCTTC.

This clonotype has at least ten counts. The V gene is TRBV2, the J gene TRBJ2-7; D uncertain. The CDR3 runs to 12 residues. Per the germline V gene, CDR1 is SNHLY and CDR2 is FYNNEI. Trimming cost V 10 bases and J 4 bases, with 14 bases left between them. The CDR3 DNA is TGTGCCACTGCACCTAGGCAGTACGAGCAGTACTTC. The encoded protein is CATAPRQYEQYF.

This clonotype was recorded at least ten times. The V call is TRBV6-6, the J call TRBJ1-3, with D hard to call. The germline gives CDR1 MNHNY, CDR2 SVGAGI (reference sequence). There are 12 residues in the CDR3. V was shortened by 2 bases and J by 5 bases, with 4 bases between the two germline ends. This CDR3 reads CASSYGRNTIYF. The CDR3 DNA sequence: TGTGCCAGCAGTTACGGGAGAAACACCATATATTTT.

This clonotype was picked up a small number of times. The chain has TRBV3-2 and TRBJ2-2; the table's D call, TRBD1, was not checked against the DNA. TRBV3-2 is listed as a pseudogene. The CDR3 length is 19 residues. The CDR3 loop is CASSQDEIQGQGLTGELFF. CDR3 coding DNA: TGTGCCAGCAGCCAAGATGAGATACAGGGACAAGGACTCACCGGGGAGCTGTTTTTT.

This clonotype was seen only once. Relative to the germline gene, one junction end is altered; a read error may explain this. The chain uses TRBV7-2 and TRBJ1-2; a possible D gene is TRBD1 (6 bases). The CDR3 is 15 residues long. CDR1 is SGHTA and CDR2 is FQGNSA in the germline V gene. The CDR3 DNA sequence: TGTGCCGGCAGCCCTGGGGGGGGGCAGTCCGAGGGCTACCCCTTC. Translated, it gives CAGSPGGGQSEGYPF.

Ten or more counts support this clonotype. CDR3 region: CASSAGGEGATDTQYF. The CDR3 DNA is TGTGCCAGCAGTGCGGGGGGGGAAGGGGCCACAGATACGCAGTATTTT. This chain links TRBV2 with TRBJ2-3; 8 bases are shared with TRBD2. Germline V gene lookup returns CDR1 SNHLY and CDR2 FYNNEI. There are 16 residues in the CDR3. Trimming cost V 4 bases and J 2 bases; bases outside gene matches: 8.

This clonotype was detected many times. This chain links TRBV12-5 with TRBJ2-1; no clear D. The germline V gene encodes CDR1 LGHNT and CDR2 FRNRAP. This CDR3 has 11 amino acids. The germline V and J ends were trimmed by 1 base and 9 bases, with 4 bases remaining between them. Here the CDR3 reads CASGLETEQFF. The CDR3 nucleotides read TGTGCTAGTGGTTTGGAGACTGAGCAGTTCTTC.

V is TRBV2 and J is TRBJ2-3; 14 nucleotides agree with TRBD2. The CDR3 runs 19 residues. After removal of 8 bases from V and 0 bases from J, the junction contained 13 bases not matched to a gene. Per germline, CDR1 SNHLY and CDR2 FYNNEI. The CDR3 DNA is TGTGCCAGCGTACCACCGGGACTAGCGGGAGTACCCAGCACAGATACGCAGTATTTT. It codes for CASVPPGLAGVPSTDTQYF.

This clonotype has more than one count but fewer than ten. The chain has TRBV5-1 and TRBJ1-1, with D perhaps TRBD1 (6 bases). This CDR3 has 14 residues. V was clipped by 4 bases and J by 0 bases, with 10 bases between them. CDR1 and CDR2 (germline): SGHRS, YFSETQ. CDR3 sequence: CASSQGGLNTEAFF. DNA of the CDR3: TGCGCCAGCAGCCAAGGGGGTTTGAACACTGAAGCTTTCTTT.